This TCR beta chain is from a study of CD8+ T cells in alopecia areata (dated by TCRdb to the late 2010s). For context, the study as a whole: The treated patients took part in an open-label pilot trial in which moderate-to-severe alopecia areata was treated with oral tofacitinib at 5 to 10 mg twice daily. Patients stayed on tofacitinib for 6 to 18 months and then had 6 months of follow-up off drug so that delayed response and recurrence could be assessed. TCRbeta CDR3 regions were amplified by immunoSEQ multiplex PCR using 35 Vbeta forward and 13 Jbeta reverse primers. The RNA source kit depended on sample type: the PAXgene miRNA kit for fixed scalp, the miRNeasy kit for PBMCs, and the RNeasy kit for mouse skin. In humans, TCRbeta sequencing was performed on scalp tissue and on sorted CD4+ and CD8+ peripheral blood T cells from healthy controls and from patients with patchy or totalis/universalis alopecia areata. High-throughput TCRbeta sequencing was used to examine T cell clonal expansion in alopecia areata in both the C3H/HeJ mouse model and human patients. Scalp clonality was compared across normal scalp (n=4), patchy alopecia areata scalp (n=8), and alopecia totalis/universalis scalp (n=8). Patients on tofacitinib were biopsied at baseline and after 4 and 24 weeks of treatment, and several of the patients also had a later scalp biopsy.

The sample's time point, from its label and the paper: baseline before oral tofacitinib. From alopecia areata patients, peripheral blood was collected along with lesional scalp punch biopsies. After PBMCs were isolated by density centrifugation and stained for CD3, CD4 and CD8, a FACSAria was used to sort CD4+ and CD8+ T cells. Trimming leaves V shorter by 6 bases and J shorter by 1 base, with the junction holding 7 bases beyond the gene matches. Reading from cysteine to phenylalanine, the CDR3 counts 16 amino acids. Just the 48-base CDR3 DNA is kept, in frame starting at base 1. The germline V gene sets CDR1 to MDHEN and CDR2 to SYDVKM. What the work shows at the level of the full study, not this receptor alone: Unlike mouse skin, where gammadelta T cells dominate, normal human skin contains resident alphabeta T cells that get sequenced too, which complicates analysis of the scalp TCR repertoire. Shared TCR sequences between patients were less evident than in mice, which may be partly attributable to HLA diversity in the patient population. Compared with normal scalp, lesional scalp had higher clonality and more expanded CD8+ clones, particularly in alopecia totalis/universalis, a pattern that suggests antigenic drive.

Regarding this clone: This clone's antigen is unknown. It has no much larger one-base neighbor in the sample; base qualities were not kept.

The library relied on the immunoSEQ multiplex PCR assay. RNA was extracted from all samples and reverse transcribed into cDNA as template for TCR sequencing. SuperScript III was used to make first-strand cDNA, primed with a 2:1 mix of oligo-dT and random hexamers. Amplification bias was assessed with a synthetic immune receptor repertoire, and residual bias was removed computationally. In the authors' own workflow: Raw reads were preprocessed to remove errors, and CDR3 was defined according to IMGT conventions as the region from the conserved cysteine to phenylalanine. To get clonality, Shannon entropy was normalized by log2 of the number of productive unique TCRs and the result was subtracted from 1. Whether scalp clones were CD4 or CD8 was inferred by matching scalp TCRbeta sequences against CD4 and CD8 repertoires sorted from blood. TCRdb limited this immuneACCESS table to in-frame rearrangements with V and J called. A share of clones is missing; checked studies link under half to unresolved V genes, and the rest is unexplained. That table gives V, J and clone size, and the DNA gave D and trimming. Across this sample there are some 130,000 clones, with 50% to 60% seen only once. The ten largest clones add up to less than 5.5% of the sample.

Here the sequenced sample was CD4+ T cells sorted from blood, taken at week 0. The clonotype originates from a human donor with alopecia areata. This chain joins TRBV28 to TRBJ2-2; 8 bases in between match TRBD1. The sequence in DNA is TGTGCCAGCAGGGCCTCCGGGACAGGGAACACCGGGGAGCTGTTTTTT. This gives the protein CASRASGTGNTGELFF.